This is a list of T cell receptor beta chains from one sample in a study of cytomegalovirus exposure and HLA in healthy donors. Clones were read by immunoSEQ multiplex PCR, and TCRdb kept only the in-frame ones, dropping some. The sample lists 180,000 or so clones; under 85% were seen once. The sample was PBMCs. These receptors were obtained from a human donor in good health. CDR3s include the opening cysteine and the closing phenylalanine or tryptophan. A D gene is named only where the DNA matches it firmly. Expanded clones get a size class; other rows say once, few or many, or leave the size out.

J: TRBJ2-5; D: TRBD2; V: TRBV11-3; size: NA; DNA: TGTGCCAGCAGCTTTGGGCTAGCGGGGGCGATGGGAGAGACCCAGTACTTC; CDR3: CASSFGLAGAMGETQYF
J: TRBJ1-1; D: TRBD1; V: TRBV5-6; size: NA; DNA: TGTGCCAGCAGCTTGACGGGACAGGGGGCCACTGAAGCTTTCTTT; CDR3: CASSLTGQGATEAFF
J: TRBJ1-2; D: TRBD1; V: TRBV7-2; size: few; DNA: TGTGCCAGCAGCTCGATTCGACAGGGCGGGGGCTACACCTTC; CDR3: CASSSIRQGGGYTF
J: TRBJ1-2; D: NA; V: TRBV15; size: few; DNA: TGTGCCACCAGCAGAGATCGGGAGTTTTTCTATGGCTACACCTTC; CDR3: CATSRDREFFYGYTF
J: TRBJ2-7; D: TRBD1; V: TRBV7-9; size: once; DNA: TGTGCCAGCAGCCCTCCCCCCTGGACAGGGGGCGCAGGGTCGCAGTACTTC; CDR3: CASSPPPWTGGAGSQYF
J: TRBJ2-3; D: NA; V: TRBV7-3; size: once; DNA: TGTGCCAGCAGCCTAGTCGTGTTAGATACGCAGTATTTT; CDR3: CASSLVVLDTQYF
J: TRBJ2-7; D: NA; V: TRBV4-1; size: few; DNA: TGCGCCAGCAGCCATGGACAGACTTACGAGCAGTACTTC; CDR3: CASSHGQTYEQYF
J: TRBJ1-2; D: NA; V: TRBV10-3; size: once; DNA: TGTGCCATCAGAATGGAGGGGTCTAACTATGGCTACACCTTC; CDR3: CAIRMEGSNYGYTF
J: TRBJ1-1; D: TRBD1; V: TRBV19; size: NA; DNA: TGTGCCAGTAGTCAGGGGGCGCGAACTGAAGCTTTCTTT; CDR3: CASSQGARTEAFF
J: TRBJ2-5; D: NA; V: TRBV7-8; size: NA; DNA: TGTGCCAGCAGCCCCCGGACAGAAGAGACCCAGTACTTC; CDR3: CASSPRTEETQYF
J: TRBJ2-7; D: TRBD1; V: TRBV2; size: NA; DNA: TGTGCCAGCCTGGGACAGGAGGTCTCCTACGAGCAGTACTTC; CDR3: CASLGQEVSYEQYF
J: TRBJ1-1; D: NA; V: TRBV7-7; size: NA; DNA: TGTGCTAGCAGCGCACAGGTGAACACTGAAGCTTTCTTT; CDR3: CASSAQVNTEAFF
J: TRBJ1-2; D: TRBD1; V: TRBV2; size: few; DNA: TGTGCCAGCAGTACAGGGGATAACTATGGCTACACCTTC; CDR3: CASSTGDNYGYTF
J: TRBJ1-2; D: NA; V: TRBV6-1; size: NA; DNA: TGTGCCAGCAGACCGGACAGCTTTGCCTATGGCTACACCTTC; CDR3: CASRPDSFAYGYTF
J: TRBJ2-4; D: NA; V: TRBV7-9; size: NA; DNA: TGTGCCAGCAGCTCACGAGGGGGGGCCGACAAAAACATTCAGTACTTC; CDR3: CASSSRGGADKNIQYF
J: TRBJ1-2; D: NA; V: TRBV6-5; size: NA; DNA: TGTGCCAGCAGTTACGGAACAGGGCGAGGGGCCTATGGCTACACCTTC; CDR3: CASSYGTGRGAYGYTF
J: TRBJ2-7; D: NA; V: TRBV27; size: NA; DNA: TGTGCCAGCAGTTTTGCAGGATCCTTCTACGAGCAGTACTTC; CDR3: CASSFAGSFYEQYF
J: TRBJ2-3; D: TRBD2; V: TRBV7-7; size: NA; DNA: TGTGCTAGCAGCTTGATGGGCGGGGGGGCAGATACGCAGTATTTT; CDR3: CASSLMGGGADTQYF
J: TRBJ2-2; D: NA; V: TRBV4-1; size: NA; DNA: TGCGCCAGCAGCCAAGGGCAGGGAACCGGGGAGCTGTTTTTT; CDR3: CASSQGQGTGELFF
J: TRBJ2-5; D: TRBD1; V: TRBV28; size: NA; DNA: TGTGCCAGCAGGGCCCCGGGACAGGGGGCCGCGGAGACCCAGTACTTC; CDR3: CASRAPGQGAAETQYF
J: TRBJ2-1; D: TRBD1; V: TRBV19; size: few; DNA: TGTGCCAGTAGTTTATTAACAGGGGGCGCGGTCCATGAGCAGTTCTTC; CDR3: CASSLLTGGAVHEQFF
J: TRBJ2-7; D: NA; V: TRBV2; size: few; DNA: TGTGCCAGCAGTACGGGACAACAGAAGGAGCAGTACTTC; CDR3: CASSTGQQKEQYF
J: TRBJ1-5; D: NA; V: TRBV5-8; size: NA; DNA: TGTGCCAGCAGCCTGGGAATCGGGGATCAGCCCCAGCATTTT; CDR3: CASSLGIGDQPQHF
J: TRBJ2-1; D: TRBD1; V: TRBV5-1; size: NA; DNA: TGCGCCAGCAGCGAACCGGGACAGGGGGCTAGGGGAAATGAGCAGTTCTTC; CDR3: CASSEPGQGARGNEQFF
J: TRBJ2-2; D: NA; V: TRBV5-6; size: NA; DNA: TGTGCCAGCAGCTTCAAGGGGACCGGGGAGCTGTTTTTT; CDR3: CASSFKGTGELFF
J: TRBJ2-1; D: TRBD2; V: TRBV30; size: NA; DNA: TGTGCCTGGAGCCCCCCCTCAGCGGGGAAACAGGAGCAGTTCTTC; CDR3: CAWSPPSAGKQEQFF
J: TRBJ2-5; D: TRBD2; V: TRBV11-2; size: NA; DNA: TGTGCCAGCAGCCCGGGACTAGCGCTGGGGACCCAGTACTTC; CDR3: CASSPGLALGTQYF
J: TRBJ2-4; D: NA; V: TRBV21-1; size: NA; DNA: TGTGCCAGCAGTAATAGGGGGGGACGTTTGAAAAACATTCAGTACTTC; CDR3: CASSNRGGRLKNIQYF
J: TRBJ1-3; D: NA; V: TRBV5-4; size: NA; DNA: TGTGCCAGCAGCTTGGGAACACCCTCTGGAAACACCATATATTTT; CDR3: CASSLGTPSGNTIYF
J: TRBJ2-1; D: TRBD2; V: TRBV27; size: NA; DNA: TGTGCCAGCAGTCTACTCTCCAGCGGGGGTGGGAATGAGCAGTTCTTC; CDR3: CASSLLSSGGGNEQFF
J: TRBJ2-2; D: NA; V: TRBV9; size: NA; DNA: TGTGCCAGCAGCGACGGACAGACCGGGGAGCTGTTTTTT; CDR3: CASSDGQTGELFF
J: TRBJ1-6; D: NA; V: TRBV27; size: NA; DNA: TGTGCCAGCAGTTTAGAGATCACTAATTCACCCCTCCACTTT; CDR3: CASSLEITNSPLHF
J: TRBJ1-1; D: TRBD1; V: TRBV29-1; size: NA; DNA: TGCAGCGTACAGGACAGGGGGGGAACTGAAGCTTTCTTT; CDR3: CSVQDRGGTEAFF
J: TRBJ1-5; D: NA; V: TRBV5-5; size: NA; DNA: TGTGCCAGCAGCTTGGTAGTGAATCAGCCCCAGCATTTT; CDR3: CASSLVVNQPQHF
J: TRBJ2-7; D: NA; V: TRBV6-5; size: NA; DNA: TGTGCCAGCAGTCTCTCTCCAGGGTTCGGCAACGAGCAGTACTTC; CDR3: CASSLSPGFGNEQYF
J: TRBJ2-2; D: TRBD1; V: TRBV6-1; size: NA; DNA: TGTGCCAGCAGTGATTGGGACAGGGGAACCGGGGAGCTGTTTTTT; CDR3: CASSDWDRGTGELFF
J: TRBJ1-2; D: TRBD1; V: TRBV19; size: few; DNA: TGTGCCAGTAGGACTGGACAGGGGAGTTACTATGGCTACACCTTC; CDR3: CASRTGQGSYYGYTF
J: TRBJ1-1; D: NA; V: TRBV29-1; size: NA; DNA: TGCAGCGTTGCGGGGGGATTGAACACTGAAGCTTTCTTT; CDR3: CSVAGGLNTEAFF
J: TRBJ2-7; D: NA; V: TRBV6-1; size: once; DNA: TGTGCCAGCAGTGAAGACGCGGGGAGATCCTACGAGCAGTACTTC; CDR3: CASSEDAGRSYEQYF
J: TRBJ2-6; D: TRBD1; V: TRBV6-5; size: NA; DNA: TGTGCCAGCAGTTACTGGCAGGGGGAAGGGGCCAACGTCCTGACTTTC; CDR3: CASSYWQGEGANVLTF
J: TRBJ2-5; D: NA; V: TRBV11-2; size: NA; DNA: TGTGCCAGCAGCCCACAAACAGTAATAGAGACCCAGTACTTC; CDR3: CASSPQTVIETQYF
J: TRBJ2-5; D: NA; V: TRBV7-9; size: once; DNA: TGTGCCAGCACCTTCCCAGGGTCAGAGACCCAGTACTTC; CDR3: CASTFPGSETQYF
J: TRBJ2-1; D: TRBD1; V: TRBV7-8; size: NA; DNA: TGTGCCAGCAGCTTAACAGGGGCGAACACCCTTTACAATGAGCAGTTCTTC; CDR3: CASSLTGANTLYNEQFF
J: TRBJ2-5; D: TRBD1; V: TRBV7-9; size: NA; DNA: TGTGCCAGCAGCCCCCTAGACAGGGATGGGGAGACCCAGTACTTC; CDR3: CASSPLDRDGETQYF
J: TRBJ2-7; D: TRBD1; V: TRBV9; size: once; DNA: TGTGCCAGCAGCACCCCCGGGACAGGGGGCGAGCAGTACTTC; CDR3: CASSTPGTGGEQYF
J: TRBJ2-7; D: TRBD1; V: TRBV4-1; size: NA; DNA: TGTGCCAGCAGCCAAGAGTGGGGACAGGGGCACTACGAGCAGTACTTC; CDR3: CASSQEWGQGHYEQYF
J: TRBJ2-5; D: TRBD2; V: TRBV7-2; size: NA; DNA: TGTGCCAGCAGCTCCGGGGGGGCCGAAGAGACCCAGTACTTC; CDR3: CASSSGGAEETQYF
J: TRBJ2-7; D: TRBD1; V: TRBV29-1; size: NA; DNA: TGCAGCGTTGAGGGGACAGGCGGCTACGAGCAGTACTTC; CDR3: CSVEGTGGYEQYF
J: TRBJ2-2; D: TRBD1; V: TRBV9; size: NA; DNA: TGTGCCAGCACCGGACAGGGAATCTCCACCGGGGAGCTGTTTTTT; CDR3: CASTGQGISTGELFF
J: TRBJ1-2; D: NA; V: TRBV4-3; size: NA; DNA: TGCGCCAGCACCCCAAGACAGGACCGATATGGCTACACCTTC; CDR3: CASTPRQDRYGYTF
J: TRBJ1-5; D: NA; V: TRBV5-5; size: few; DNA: TGTGCCAGCAGCTGGAGAGGGTCCCCAACCAATCAGCCCCAGCATTTT; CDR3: CASSWRGSPTNQPQHF
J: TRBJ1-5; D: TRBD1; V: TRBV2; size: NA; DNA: TGTGCCAGCAGTTTGCCGGGACAGGGGAGAATCAGCTTCAATTTT; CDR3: CASSLPGQGRISFNF
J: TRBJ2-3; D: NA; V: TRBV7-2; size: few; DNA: TGTGCCAGCAGCCCGAGGTTGTATTTT; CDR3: CASSPRLYF
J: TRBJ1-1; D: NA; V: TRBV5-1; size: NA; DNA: TGCGCCAGCAGAGCACCTGGGGGGGCGACCACTGAAGCTTTCTTT; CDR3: CASRAPGGATTEAFF
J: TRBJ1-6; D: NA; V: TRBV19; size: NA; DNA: TGTGCCAGTAGCCCCGGGGGAAATAATTCACCCCTCCACTTT; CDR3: CASSPGGNNSPLHF
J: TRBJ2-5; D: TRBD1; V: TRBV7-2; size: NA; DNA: TGTGCCAGCAGCGACGAGACCGGGACAGCGGCTCAAGAGACCCAGTACTTC; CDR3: CASSDETGTAAQETQYF
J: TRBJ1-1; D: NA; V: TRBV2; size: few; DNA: TGTGCCAGCAGAGACGTAACAGACGTCAAGAACACTGAAGCTTTCTTT; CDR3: CASRDVTDVKNTEAFF
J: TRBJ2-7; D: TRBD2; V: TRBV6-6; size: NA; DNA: TGTGCCAGCAGACGGGAGGTCACCTACGAGCAGTACTTC; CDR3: CASRREVTYEQYF
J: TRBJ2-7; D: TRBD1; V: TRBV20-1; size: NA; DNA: TGCAGTGCTGGGGGACAGGAGCAGTACTTC; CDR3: CSAGGQEQYF